Listed here are 12 T cell receptor beta chains from one sample, sequenced in a study of T cell repertoires in cytomegalovirus infection. Each CDR3 protein is one row after TCRdb ran MiXCR on the reads. This sample has approximately 300,000 distinct CDR3 sequences, with 25% to 30% found just once. For these TCRs, the target antigens are not known. The sequencing here drew on cultured PBMCs, taken from culture after CMV antigen stimulation. These receptors all stem from a human donor in good health (CMV status not recorded). Some clones in this sample may be carry-over from other donors' samples.

CDR3 sequence (DNA): TGCAGCGTTGCAGGGGTTGGTGCCTACGAGCAGTACTTC. It translates to CSVAGVGAYEQYF. This chain connects TRBV29-1 to TRBJ2-7; maybe TRBD1 (6 bases). V lost 4 bases to trimming and J lost 2 bases, with 12 bases between them. The CDR3 totals 13 residues. Germline V CDR1 and CDR2: SQVTM, ANQGSEA.

The chain is built from TRBV7-9 and TRBJ1-1; D not resolved. The CDR3 loop spans 15 amino acids. Trimming cost V 0 bases and J 3 bases, with 11 bases left between them. Per germline, CDR1 SEHNR and CDR2 FQNEAQ (reference sequence). The CDR3 nucleotides read TGTGCCAGCAGCTTAGCGCTCAACCTGGACACTGAAGCTTTCTTT. Encoded protein: CASSLALNLDTEAFF.

This clonotype came up a few times. The chain links TRBV19 to TRBJ2-3, with TRBD2 identical over 9 bases. CDR3 length: 20 amino acids. CDR1 is LNHDA, CDR2 SQIVND, per germline (reference sequence). The ends lost 3 bases at V and 3 bases at J; junction bases unmatched: 19. The CDR3 coding sequence is TGTGCCAGTAGTATTTTCATCGGGACTAGCTTATCACTCGGAACAGATACGCAGTATTTT. This codes for CASSIFIGTSLSLGTDTQYF.

This clonotype was counted only a few times. In DNA, the CDR3 is TGTGCCAGCAGTTATTCGAGGCGATCACCGGTACCAAGACTTAATGAAAAACTGTTTTTT. The encoded protein is CASSYSRRSPVPRLNEKLFF. The genes are TRBV6-8 and TRBJ1-4; no clear D gene. V lost 3 bases, J lost 4 bases, and 27 bases lay in between. The CDR3 has 20 residues. Germline CDR1 is MNHGY and CDR2 is SAAAGT.

The chain joins TRBV4-1 to TRBJ1-2, with D possibly TRBD1 on 5 matching bases. CDR3 length: 18 amino acids. The germline CDR1 and CDR2 sequences are MGHRA and YSYEKL. V dropped 0 bases and J dropped 4 bases, with 21 bases sitting between them. CDR3 amino acids: CASSQDKIPSGTSYGYTF. DNA for the CDR3: TGCGCCAGCAGCCAAGATAAAATTCCCAGCGGGACGTCCTATGGCTACACCTTC.

This clonotype came up many times. This chain joins TRBV4-1 and TRBJ2-1, with 11 bases aligning to TRBD1. CDR3 length: 14 amino acids. J gave up 12 bases and V 4 bases, and 8 bases lay outside the gene matches. Germline CDR1 and CDR2: MGHRA and YSYEKL. CDR3 sequence: CASSPPSDRGRQFF. CDR3 in DNA: TGCGCCAGCAGCCCGCCCTCGGACAGGGGGCGGCAGTTCTTC.

This clonotype showed up just once. The genes are TRBV29-1 and TRBJ1-2; the match to TRBD1 covers 9 bases. V gave up 2 bases and J gave up 4 bases; unmatched junction bases: 23. This CDR3 contains 20 residues. Germline V gene data show CDR1 as SQVTM and CDR2 as ANQGSEA. The chain's CDR3 is CSVEYLGTRIGTGISYGYTF. CDR3 nucleotides: TGCAGCGTTGAATACTTGGGGACCCGAATTGGGACAGGGATTTCCTATGGCTACACCTTC. The full variable domain, in which reference TRBV29-1 and TRBJ1-2 provide the parts outside the CDR3, is SAVISQKPSRDICQRGTSLTIQCQVDSQVTMMFWYRQQPGQSLTLIATANQGSEATYESGFVIDKFPISRPNLTFSTLTVSNMSPEDSSIYLCSVEYLGTRIGTGISYGYTFGSGTRLTVV.

The chain combines TRBV7-2 with TRBJ2-7; 7 bases map to TRBD2. The CDR3 has 16 residues. CDR1 and CDR2 (germline): SGHTA, FQGNSA. The V gene end was trimmed by 5 bases and the J gene end by 2 bases; junction bases not matched to a gene: 12. The CDR3 is CASSRGVGGGPYEQYF. The CDR3 nucleotides are TGTGCCAGCAGCCGGGGGGTGGGGGGAGGGCCCTACGAGCAGTACTTC.

The chain couples TRBV7-9 to TRBJ2-5; TRBD2 matches 10 bases. Germline CDR1 SEHNR, CDR2 FQNEAQ (reference sequence). This CDR3 is 15 amino acids long. Unmatched junction bases numbered 4, after V lost 3 bases and J lost 3 bases. The CDR3 DNA is TGTGCCAGCAGCTTCGGACTAGCGGTGAAAGAGACCCAGTACTTC. Translated: CASSFGLAVKETQYF.

The gene calls are TRBV12-3 or TRBV12-4 and TRBJ1-4; 7 bases agree with TRBD1. The trim removed 5 bases at V and 0 bases at J, leaving 6 bases unmatched. This CDR3 comprises 16 residues. DNA of the CDR3: TGTGCCAGCAGTAGATGGGACAGAGCAACTAATGAAAAACTGTTTTTT. The encoded protein is CASSRWDRATNEKLFF.

The sample holds many counts of this clonotype. The chain employs TRBV6-1 and TRBJ2-5, with D perhaps TRBD1 (5 bases). Looked up from germline, CDR1 is MNHNS and CDR2 is SASEGT. This CDR3 comprises 15 residues. Trimming pared 3 bases from V and 5 bases from J, leaving 16 bases between. In DNA form, the CDR3 reads TGTGCCAGCAGTGAGGGCCCCCAGGGCCCGGAGACCCAGTACTTC. As protein: CASSEGPQGPETQYF.

This clonotype was counted only a few times. V is TRBV7-3 and J is TRBJ2-1; no clear D. Per germline, CDR1 SGHTA and CDR2 FQGTGA. This CDR3 is built from 16 residues. V was cut by 2 bases and J by 3 bases, with 14 bases left in between. Here the CDR3 reads CASSLGIQYNYNEQFF. The CDR3 coding sequence is TGTGCCAGCAGCTTAGGTATACAGTACAACTACAATGAGCAGTTCTTC.